The clone carrying this T cell receptor (beta chain) was found once. There are 13 residues in the CDR3. V lost 7 bases and J lost 0; bases outside the gene matches: 4. CDR1 and CDR2 from the germline V gene are SGHDT and YYEEEE. The data are from a study of T cells after somatic rescue of genetic block. TCRdb's copy holds only in-frame clones and misses some; the assay was immunoSEQ multiplex PCR. The sample holds 110,000 or so clones, 85% to 95% seen once. The V call is TRBV5-6, the J call TRBJ2-7, with 7 bases aligning to TRBD1. The origin of this receptor is a woman aged 18-29 years. Sequencing was performed on peripheral blood mononuclear cells (PBMCs). The DNA of the CDR3 is TGTGCCAGCGAGGGACAGCCCTCCTACGAGCAGTACTTC. Translating gives CASEGQPSYEQYF.